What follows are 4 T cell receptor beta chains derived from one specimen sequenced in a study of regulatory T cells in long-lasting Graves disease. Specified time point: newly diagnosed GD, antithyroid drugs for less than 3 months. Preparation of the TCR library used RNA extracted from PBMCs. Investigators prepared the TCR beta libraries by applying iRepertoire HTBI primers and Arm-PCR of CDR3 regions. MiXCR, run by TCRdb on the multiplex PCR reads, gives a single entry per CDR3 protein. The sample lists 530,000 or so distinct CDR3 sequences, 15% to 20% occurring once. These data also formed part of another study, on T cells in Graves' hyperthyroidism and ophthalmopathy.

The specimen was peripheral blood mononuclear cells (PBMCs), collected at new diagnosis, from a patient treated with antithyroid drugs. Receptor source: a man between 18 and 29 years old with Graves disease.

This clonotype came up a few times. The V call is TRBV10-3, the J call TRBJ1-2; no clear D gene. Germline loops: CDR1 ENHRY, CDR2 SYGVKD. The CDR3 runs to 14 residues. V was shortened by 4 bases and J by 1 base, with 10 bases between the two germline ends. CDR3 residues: CAISGTGFNYGYTF. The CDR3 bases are TGTGCCATCAGTGGCACGGGATTTAACTATGGCTACACCTTC.

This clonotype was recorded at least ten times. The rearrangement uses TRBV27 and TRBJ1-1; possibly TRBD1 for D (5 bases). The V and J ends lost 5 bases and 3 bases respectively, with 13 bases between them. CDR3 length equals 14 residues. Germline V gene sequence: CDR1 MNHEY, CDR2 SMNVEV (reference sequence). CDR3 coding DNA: TGTGCCAGCAGTCGCAGGACGGGGGACACTGAAGCTTTCTTT. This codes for CASSRRTGDTEAFF.

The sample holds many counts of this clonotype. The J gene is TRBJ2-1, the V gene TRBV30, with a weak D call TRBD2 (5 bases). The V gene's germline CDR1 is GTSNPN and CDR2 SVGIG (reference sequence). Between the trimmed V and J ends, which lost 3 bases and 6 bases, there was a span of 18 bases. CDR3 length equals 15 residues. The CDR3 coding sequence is TGTGCCTGGAGAACCGGGATTGGAACCACCAATGAGCAGTTCTTC. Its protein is CAWRTGIGTTNEQFF.

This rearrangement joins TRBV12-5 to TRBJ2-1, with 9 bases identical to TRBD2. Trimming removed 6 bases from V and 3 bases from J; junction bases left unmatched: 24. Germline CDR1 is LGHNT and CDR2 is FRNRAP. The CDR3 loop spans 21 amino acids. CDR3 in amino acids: CASGPAGASGAGVHNYNEQFF. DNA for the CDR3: TGTGCTAGTGGCCCCGCCGGGGCTAGCGGGGCGGGAGTCCATAACTACAATGAGCAGTTCTTC.